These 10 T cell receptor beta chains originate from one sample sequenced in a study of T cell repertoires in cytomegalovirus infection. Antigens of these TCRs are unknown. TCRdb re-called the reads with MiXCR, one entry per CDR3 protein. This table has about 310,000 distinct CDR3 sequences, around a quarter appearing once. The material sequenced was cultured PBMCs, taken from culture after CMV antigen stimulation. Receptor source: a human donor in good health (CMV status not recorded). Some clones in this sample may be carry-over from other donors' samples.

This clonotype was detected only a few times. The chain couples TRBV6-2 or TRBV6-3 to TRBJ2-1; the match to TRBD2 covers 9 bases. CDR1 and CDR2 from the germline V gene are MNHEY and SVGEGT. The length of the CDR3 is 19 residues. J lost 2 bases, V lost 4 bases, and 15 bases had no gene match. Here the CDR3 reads CASSSRSAGGDSAYNEQFF. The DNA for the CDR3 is TGTGCCAGCAGTTCTCGTTCCGCGGGAGGGGATAGTGCCTACAATGAGCAGTTCTTC.

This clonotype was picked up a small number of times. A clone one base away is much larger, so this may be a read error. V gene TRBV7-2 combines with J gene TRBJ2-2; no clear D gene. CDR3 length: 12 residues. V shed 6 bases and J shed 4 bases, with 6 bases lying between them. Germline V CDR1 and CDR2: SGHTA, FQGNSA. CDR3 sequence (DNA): TGTGCCAGCAGATTTAGCACCGGGGAGCTGTTTTTT. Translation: CASRFSTGELFF.

CDR3 amino acids: CATSDSGLKNEQFF. DNA of the CDR3: TGTGCCACCAGTGACTCGGGACTCAAGAATGAGCAGTTCTTC. The rearrangement uses TRBV24-1 and TRBJ2-1; TRBD2 is a possible D gene (6 bases). This CDR3 spans 14 amino acids. Deletions cut 4 bases from V and 7 bases from J, with 13 bases between. Germline lookup yields CDR1 KGHDR and CDR2 SFDVKD.

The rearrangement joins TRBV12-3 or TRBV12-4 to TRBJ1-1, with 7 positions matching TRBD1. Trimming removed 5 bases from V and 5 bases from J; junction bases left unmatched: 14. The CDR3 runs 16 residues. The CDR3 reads CASSPPRTGVRTEAFF. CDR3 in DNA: TGTGCCAGCAGTCCCCCCCGAACAGGGGTGAGGACTGAAGCTTTCTTT.

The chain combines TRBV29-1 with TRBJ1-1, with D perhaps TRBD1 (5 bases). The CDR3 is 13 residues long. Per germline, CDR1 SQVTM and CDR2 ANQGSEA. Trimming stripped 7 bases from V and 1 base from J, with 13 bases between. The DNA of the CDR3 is TGCAGCGGTGAGGGACGGTGGAACACTGAAGCTTTCTTT. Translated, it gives CSGEGRWNTEAFF. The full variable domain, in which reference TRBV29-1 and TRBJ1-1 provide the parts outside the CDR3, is SAVISQKPSRDICQRGTSLTIQCQVDSQVTMMFWYRQQPGQSLTLIATANQGSEATYESGFVIDKFPISRPNLTFSTLTVSNMSPEDSSIYLCSGEGRWNTEAFFGQGTRLTVV.

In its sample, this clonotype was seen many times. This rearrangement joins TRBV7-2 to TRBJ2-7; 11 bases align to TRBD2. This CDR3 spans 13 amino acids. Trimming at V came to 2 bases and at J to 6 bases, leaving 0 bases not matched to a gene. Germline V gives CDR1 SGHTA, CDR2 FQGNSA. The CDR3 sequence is CASSLTSGSEQYV. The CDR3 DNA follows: TGTGCCAGCAGCTTAACTAGCGGGAGCGAGCAGTACGTC.

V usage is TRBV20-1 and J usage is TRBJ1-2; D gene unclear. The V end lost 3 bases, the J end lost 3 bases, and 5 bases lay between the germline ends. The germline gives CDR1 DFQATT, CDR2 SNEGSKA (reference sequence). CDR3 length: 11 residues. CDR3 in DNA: TGCAGTGCTAGGGACGACTATGGCTACACCTTC. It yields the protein CSARDDYGYTF.

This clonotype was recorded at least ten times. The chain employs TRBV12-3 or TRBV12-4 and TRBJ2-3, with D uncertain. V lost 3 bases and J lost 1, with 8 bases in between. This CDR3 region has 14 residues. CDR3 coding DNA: TGTGCCAGCAGTTTTCAGATGGGCACAGATACGCAGTATTTT. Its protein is CASSFQMGTDTQYF.

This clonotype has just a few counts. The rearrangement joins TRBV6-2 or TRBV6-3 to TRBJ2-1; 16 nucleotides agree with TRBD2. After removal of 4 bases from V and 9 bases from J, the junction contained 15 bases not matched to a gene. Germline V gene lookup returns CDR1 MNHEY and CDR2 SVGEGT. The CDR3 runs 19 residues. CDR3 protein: CASSFPSGLAGGPPIEQFF. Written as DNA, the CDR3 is TGTGCCAGCAGTTTCCCGTCGGGACTAGCGGGAGGGCCACCGATTGAGCAGTTCTTC.

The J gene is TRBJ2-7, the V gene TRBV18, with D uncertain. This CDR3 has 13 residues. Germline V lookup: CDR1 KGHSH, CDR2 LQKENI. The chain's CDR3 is CASSPVHSHEQYV. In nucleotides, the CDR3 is TGTGCCAGCTCACCGGTTCACTCCCACGAGCAGTACGTC.